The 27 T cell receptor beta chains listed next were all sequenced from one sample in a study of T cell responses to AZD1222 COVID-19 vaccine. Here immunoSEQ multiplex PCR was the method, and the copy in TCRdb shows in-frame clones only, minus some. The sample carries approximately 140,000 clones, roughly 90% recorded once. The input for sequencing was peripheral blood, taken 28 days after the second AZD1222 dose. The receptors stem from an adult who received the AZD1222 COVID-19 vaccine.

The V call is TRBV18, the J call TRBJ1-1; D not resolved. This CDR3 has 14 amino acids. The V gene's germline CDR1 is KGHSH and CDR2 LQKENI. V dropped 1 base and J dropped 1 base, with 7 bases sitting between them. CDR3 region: CASSPRVENTEAFF. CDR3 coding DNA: TGTGCCAGCTCACCACGGGTGGAGAACACTGAAGCTTTCTTT.

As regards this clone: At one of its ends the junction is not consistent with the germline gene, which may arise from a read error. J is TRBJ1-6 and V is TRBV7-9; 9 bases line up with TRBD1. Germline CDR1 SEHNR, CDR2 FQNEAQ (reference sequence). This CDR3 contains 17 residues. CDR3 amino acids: CASSLETGGSNNSPLHF. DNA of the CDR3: TGTGCCAGCAGCTTAGAAACAGGGGGCTCCAATAATTCACCCCTCCACTTT.

The CDR3 region is CARQNTHEQYF. CDR3 nucleotide sequence: TGTGCCAGACAGAACACCCACGAGCAGTACTTC. The chain employs TRBV2 and TRBJ2-7; D is unresolved. The germline V gene encodes CDR1 SNHLY and CDR2 FYNNEI. Trimming shortened V by 9 bases and J by 5 bases, and 11 bases separated the two germline ends. This CDR3 is 11 amino acids long.

The CDR3 sequence is CASSLDQDYEQYF. The CDR3 DNA follows: TGTGCCAGCAGCCTCGATCAGGACTACGAGCAGTACTTC. V is TRBV11-3 and J is TRBJ2-7, with unresolved D. The CDR3 is 13 amino acids. V lost 5 bases and J 3 bases, leaving 11 bases between the germline ends. Germline V gene sequence: CDR1 SGHNT, CDR2 YENEEA. Filled out from reference TRBV11-3 and TRBJ2-7, the complete variable domain reads EAGVVQSPRYKIIEKKQPVAFWCNPISGHNTLYWYLQNLGQGPELLIRYENEEAVDDSQLPKDRFSAERLKGVDSTLKIQPAELGDSAVYLCASSLDQDYEQYFGPGTRLTVT.

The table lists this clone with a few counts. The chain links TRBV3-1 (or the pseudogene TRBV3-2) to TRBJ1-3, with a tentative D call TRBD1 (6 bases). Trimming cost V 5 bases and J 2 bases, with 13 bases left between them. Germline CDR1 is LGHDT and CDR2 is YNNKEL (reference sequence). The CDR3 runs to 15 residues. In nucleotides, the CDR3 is TGTGCCAGCAGCTTCTACAGGGAAACTGGAAACACCATATATTTT. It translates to CASSFYRETGNTIYF.

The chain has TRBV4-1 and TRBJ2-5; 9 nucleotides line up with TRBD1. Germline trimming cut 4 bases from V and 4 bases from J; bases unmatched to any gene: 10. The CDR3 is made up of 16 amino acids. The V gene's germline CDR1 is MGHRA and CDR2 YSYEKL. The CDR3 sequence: CASSPLGQGRRETQYF. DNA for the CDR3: TGCGCCAGCAGCCCGTTAGGACAGGGGAGAAGAGAGACCCAGTACTTC.

DNA of the CDR3: TGCAGTGCTAGTGCTTTTAGGAGCTCTGGAAACACCATATATTTT. Translating it yields CSASAFRSSGNTIYF. The rearrangement uses TRBV20-1 and TRBJ1-3; D remains unclear. The CDR3 runs to 15 residues. With 3 bases removed from V and 0 bases from J, the gap between germline ends came to 12 bases. Germline values: CDR1 DFQATT, CDR2 SNEGSKA (reference sequence).

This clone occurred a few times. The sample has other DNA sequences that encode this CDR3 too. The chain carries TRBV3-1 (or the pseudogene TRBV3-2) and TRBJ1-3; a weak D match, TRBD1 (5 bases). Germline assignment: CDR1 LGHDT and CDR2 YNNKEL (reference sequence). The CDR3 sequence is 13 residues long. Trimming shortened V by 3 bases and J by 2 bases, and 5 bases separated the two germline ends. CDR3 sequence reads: CASSQGAGNTIYF. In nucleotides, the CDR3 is TGTGCCAGCAGCCAGGGGGCTGGAAACACCATATATTTT.

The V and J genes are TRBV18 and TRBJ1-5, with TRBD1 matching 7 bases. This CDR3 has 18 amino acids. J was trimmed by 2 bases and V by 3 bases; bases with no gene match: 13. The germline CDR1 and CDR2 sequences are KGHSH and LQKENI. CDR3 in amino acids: CASSPNRQGVSGNQPQHF. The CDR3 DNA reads TGTGCCAGCTCACCTAATCGCCAGGGGGTTTCGGGCAATCAGCCCCAGCATTTT.

The CDR3 here is CASSRSKTYNEQFF. CDR3 DNA sequence: TGTGCCAGCTCACGGTCCAAAACTTACAATGAGCAGTTCTTC. The chain is built from TRBV18 and TRBJ2-1; the D is unclear. V lost 4 bases to trimming and J lost 4 bases, with 11 bases between them. Germline assignment: CDR1 KGHSH and CDR2 LQKENI. The CDR3 is 14 amino acids.

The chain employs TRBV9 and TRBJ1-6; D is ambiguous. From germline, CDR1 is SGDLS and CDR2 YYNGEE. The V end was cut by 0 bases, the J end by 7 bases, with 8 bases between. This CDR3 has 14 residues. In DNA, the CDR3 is TGTGCCAGCAGCGTAGTGCAGGCCAATTCACCCCTCCACTTT. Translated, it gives CASSVVQANSPLHF.

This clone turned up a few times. The DNA of the CDR3 is TGTGCCAGCAGCTGGCTGGGGGAGCAGTACTTC. As protein: CASSWLGEQYF. V is TRBV11-2 and J is TRBJ2-7; no firm D call. CDR3 length equals 11 residues. CDR1 is SGHAT, CDR2 FQNNGV, per germline. Trimming took off 4 bases at V and 7 bases at J, with 8 bases between the two ends.

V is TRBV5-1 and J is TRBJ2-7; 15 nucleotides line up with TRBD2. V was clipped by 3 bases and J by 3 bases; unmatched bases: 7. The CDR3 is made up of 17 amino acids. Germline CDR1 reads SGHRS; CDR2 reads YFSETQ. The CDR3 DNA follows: TGCGCCAGCAGCTCTGGGACTAGCGGGAGGCCGCACTACGAGCAGTACTTC. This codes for CASSSGTSGRPHYEQYF.

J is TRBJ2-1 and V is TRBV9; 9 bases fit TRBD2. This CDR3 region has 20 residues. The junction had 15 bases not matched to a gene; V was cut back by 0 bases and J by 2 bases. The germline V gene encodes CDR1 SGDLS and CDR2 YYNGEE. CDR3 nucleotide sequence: TGTGCCAGCAGCGTAGAAAGGACTAGCGAGGTTAGGAATACCTACAATGAGCAGTTCTTC. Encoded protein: CASSVERTSEVRNTYNEQFF.

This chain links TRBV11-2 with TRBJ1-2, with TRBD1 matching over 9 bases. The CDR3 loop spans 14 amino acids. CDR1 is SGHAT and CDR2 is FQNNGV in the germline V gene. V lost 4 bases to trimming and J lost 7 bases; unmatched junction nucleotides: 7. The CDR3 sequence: CASSSHRGQGGYTF. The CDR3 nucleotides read TGTGCCAGCAGCTCCCACAGGGGGCAGGGTGGCTACACCTTC.

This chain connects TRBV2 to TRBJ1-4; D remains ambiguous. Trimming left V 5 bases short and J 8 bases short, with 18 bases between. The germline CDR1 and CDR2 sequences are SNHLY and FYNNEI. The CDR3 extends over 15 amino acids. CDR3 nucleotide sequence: TGTGCCAGCAGTCCGTGGAGCGGCTTGGGGGAAAAACTGTTTTTT. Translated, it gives CASSPWSGLGEKLFF.

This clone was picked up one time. CDR3 in amino acids: CATSRDFGTGELFF. The CDR3, as DNA: TGTGCCACCAGCAGAGATTTCGGCACCGGGGAGCTGTTTTTT. The rearrangement uses TRBV15 and TRBJ2-2; no definite D call. The V end was cut by 0 bases, the J end by 4 bases, with 6 bases between. Germline V gives CDR1 LNHNV, CDR2 YYDKDF (reference sequence). This CDR3 has 14 amino acids.

For the CDR3, the DNA is TGTGCCAGCGCGTCTCGAGGGGACACAGATACGCAGTATTTT. Its protein is CASASRGDTDTQYF. The chain couples TRBV5-5 to TRBJ2-3; D assignment may be TRBD1 or TRBD2 (5 bases each). V lost 7 bases and J 2 bases, leaving 14 bases between the germline ends. From germline, CDR1 is SGHKS and CDR2 YYEKEE (reference sequence). The CDR3 has 14 amino acids.

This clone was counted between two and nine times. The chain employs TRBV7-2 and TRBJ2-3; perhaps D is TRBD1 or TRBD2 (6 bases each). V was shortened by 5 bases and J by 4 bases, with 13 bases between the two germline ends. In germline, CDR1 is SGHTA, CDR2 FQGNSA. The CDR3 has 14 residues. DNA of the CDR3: TGTGCCAGCAGCGAAGGGGGGAGTCCAGATACGCAGTATTTT. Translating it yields CASSEGGSPDTQYF.

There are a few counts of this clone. CDR3 nucleotides: TGTGCCAGCAGCCGTCTACCGGGACCTCCCGATGAGCAGTACTTC. Its translation is CASSRLPGPPDEQYF. The V call is TRBV5-4, the J call TRBJ2-7, with D tentatively TRBD1 or TRBD2 (5 bases each). Germline loops: CDR1 SGHNT, CDR2 YYREEE (reference sequence). V was cut by 4 bases and J by 7 bases, with 21 bases left in between. There are 15 residues in the CDR3.

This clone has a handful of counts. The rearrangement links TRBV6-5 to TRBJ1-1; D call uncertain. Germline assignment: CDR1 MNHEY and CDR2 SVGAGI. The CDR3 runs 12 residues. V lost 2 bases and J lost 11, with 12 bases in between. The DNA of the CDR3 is TGTGCCAGCAGTTACCTCCAGTCGATGGCTTTCTTT. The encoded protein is CASSYLQSMAFF.

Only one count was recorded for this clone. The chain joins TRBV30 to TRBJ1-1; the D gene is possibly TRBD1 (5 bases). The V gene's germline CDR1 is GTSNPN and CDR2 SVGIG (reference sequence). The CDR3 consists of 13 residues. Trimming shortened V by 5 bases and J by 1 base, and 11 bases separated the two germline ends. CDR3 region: CAWGYRRNTEAFF. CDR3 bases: TGTGCCTGGGGGTACAGGAGGAACACTGAAGCTTTCTTT.

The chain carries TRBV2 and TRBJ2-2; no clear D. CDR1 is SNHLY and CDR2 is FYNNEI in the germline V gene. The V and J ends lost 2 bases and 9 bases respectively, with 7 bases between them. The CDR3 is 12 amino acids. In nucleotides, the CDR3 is TGTGCCAGCAGTGAATTGCGTCGGGAGCTGTTTTTT. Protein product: CASSELRRELFF.

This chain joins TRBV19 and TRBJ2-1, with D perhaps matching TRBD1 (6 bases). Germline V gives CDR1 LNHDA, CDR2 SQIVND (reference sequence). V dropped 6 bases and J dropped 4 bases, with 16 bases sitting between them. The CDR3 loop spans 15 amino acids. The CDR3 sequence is CASRWGLAGYNEQFF. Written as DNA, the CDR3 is TGTGCCAGTAGGTGGGGGCTAGCCGGATACAATGAGCAGTTCTTC. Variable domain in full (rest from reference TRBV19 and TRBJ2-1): DGGITQSPKYLFRKEGQNVTLSCEQNLNHDAMYWYRQDPGQGLRLIYYSQIVNDFQKGDIAEGYSVSREKKESFPLTVTSAQKNPTAFYLCASRWGLAGYNEQFFGPGTRLTVL.

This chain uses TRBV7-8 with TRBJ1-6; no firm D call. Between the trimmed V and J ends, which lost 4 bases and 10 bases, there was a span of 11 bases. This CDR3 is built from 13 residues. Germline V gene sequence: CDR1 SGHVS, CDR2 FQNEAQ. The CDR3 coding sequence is TGTGCCAGCAGCTACGATACGGGGTCACCCCTCCACTTT. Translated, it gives CASSYDTGSPLHF. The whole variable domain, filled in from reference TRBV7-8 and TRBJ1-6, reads GAGVSQSPRYKVAKRGQDVALRCDPISGHVSLFWYQQALGQGPEFLTYFQNEAQLDKSGLPSDRFFAERPEGSVSTLKIQRTQQEDSAVYLCASSYDTGSPLHFGNGTRLTVT.

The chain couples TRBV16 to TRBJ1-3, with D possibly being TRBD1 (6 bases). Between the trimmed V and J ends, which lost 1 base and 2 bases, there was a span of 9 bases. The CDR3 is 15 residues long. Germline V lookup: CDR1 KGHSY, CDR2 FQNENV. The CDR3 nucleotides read TGTGCCAGCAGCCAATTCGAGGGGGCTGGAAACACCATATATTTT. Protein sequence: CASSQFEGAGNTIYF.

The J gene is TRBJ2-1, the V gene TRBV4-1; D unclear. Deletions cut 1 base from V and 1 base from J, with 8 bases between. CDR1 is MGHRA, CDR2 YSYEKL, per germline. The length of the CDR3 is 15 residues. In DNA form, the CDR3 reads TGCGCCAGCAGCCAAGCCCTCTCGTCCTACAATGAGCAGTTCTTC. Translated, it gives CASSQALSSYNEQFF.